This is a list of T cell receptor beta chains from one sample in a study of PD-1 blockade in classical Hodgkin lymphoma. Assay used: immunoSEQ multiplex PCR; TCRdb lists only in-frame clones, some missing. The data contain over 80,000 clones, approximately 92% of them seen just once; the ten biggest clones take up 2.8%. The material was peripheral blood mononuclear cells (PBMCs), obtained at baseline. These receptors were collected from a human donor with classical Hodgkin lymphoma. Each CDR3 is given with its conserved first and last residue.

V: TRBV2
J: TRBJ2-7
CDR3: CASSGAGNTYEQYF

V: TRBV13
J: TRBJ2-7
CDR3: CASSEWTGGPYEQYF

V: TRBV5-1
J: TRBJ1-1
CDR3: CASSLTGKVDTEAFF

V: TRBV5-4
J: TRBJ1-2
CDR3: CASIMRGRNYGYTF

V: TRBV7-9
J: TRBJ2-2
CDR3: CASSSGRAIGELFF

V: TRBV6-1
J: TRBJ2-7
CDR3: CASRRGIQGYEQYF

V: TRBV6-1
J: TRBJ1-2
CDR3: CASSEGEGSYGYTF

V: TRBV10-1
J: TRBJ2-7
CDR3: CASSESTRVGKVEQYF

V: TRBV28
J: TRBJ2-3
CDR3: CASSLFNTQYF

V: TRBV18
J: TRBJ2-7
CDR3: CASSPTPGSYEQYF

V: TRBV10-3
J: TRBJ2-1
CDR3: CAIGGVASYNEQFF

V: TRBV6-4
J: TRBJ2-2
CDR3: CASSRLENTGELFF

V: TRBV30
J: TRBJ1-4
CDR3: CAWEGDPGAGKLFF

V: TRBV6-1
J: TRBJ2-7
CDR3: CASRIGTKTYEQYF

V: TRBV5-1
J: TRBJ2-7
CDR3: CASGDRYEQYF

V: TRBV9
J: TRBJ1-2
CDR3: CASSVGSATVYGYTF

V: TRBV6-1
J: TRBJ1-2
CDR3: CASSESEGTFGYTF

V: TRBV7-9
J: TRBJ2-3
CDR3: CASSLVRGDTDTQYF

V: TRBV14
J: TRBJ2-1
CDR3: CASSRVGSTRKNEQFF

V: TRBV7-6
J: TRBJ2-7
CDR3: CASSLNVFGEPYEQYF

V: TRBV7-2
J: TRBJ2-5
CDR3: CASSSTRSQETQYF

V: TRBV6-5
J: TRBJ2-7
CDR3: CASKAGGSYEQYF

V: TRBV19
J: TRBJ2-2
CDR3: CASSLYTGELFF

V: TRBV6-1
J: TRBJ1-4
CDR3: CASRQAGTGGGKLFF

V: TRBV7-8
J: TRBJ2-2
CDR3: CASSLQGAHPGELFF

V: TRBV2
J: TRBJ1-3
CDR3: CASRRTGGNPPSGNTIYF

V: TRBV9
J: TRBJ1-2
CDR3: CASSTRTPKEGAWPYGYTF

V: TRBV6-5
J: TRBJ1-2
CDR3: CASGVLDSNYGYTF

V: TRBV28
J: TRBJ1-5
CDR3: CASILFWDNGSNQPQHF

V: TRBV11-2
J: TRBJ2-1
CDR3: CASSLEGQGGNEQFF

V: TRBV4-1
J: TRBJ1-1
CDR3: CASSHPTGTNEAFF

V: TRBV27
J: TRBJ2-7
CDR3: CASSLGGQGLYEQYF

V: TRBV28
J: TRBJ1-1
CDR3: CASSSRTGWSTEAFF

V: TRBV28
J: TRBJ2-7
CDR3: CASSLRVTAGVYEQYF